This TCR beta chain was sequenced for a study of blood T cell repertoires in COVID-19. Study-wide background: COVID-19 samples, acute and convalescent, were from the United States, Italy and Spain. In each case, the material was cDNA or gDNA derived from T cells, B-cell-depleted T cells, or PBMCs.

CDR1 and CDR2 (germline): LNHDA, SQIVND (reference sequence). The CDR3 runs to 16 residues. As handled by the study authors: Amplification of reference gene primers provided the estimated nucleated cell counts. TCRdb's copy holds only in-frame clones and misses some; the assay was immunoSEQ multiplex PCR. V, J and clone size were drawn from that table, and D and trimming were deduced from the DNA. The sample includes 250,000 to 300,000 clones, 86% of them seen just once. This receptor was taken from a man between 18 and 29 years old with active or convalescent COVID-19. J is TRBJ1-3 and V is TRBV19, with a tentative D call TRBD1 (6 bases). Material for sequencing was peripheral blood. The chain's CDR3 is CASAVVGAGSGNTIYF. The CDR3 nucleotides read TGTGCATCAGCGGTAGTGGGGGCTGGCTCTGGAAACACCATATATTTT.